The 22 T cell receptor beta chains listed next were all sequenced from one sample in a study of cytomegalovirus exposure and HLA in healthy donors. Primers: 60 Vbeta forward and 13 Jbeta reverse. This table comes from immunoSEQ multiplex PCR, and its TCRdb copy is limited to in-frame clones, with some not included. Here the sample spans tens of thousands of clones, more than 70% being singletons. Sequencing was performed on PBMCs. All receptors derive from a man aged 35-49 years in good health and CMV-seronegative.

The chain couples TRBV2 to TRBJ2-1, with TRBD2 matching 11 bases. V shed 2 bases and J 2 bases; nucleotides not matched to a gene: 5. Germline values: CDR1 SNHLY, CDR2 FYNNEI. The CDR3 loop spans 17 amino acids. This CDR3 is CASSELAGGSTYNEQFF. CDR3 coding DNA: TGTGCCAGCAGTGAACTAGCGGGGGGTTCCACCTACAATGAGCAGTTCTTC.

V and J are TRBV11-2 and TRBJ2-3; 10 positions match TRBD2. The ends lost 3 bases at V and 2 bases at J; junction bases unmatched: 14. Germline CDR1 and CDR2: SGHAT and FQNNGV. The CDR3 has 19 residues. The CDR3 here is CASSLVAASGGSPTDTQYF. Written as DNA, the CDR3 is TGTGCCAGCAGCTTGGTGGCGGCTAGCGGGGGATCACCCACAGATACGCAGTATTTT.

This clone was seen a handful of times. The chain employs TRBV19 and TRBJ2-1; D perhaps matches TRBD1 (5 bases). Trimming cost V 9 bases and J 1 base, with 10 bases left between them. The CDR3 runs to 13 residues. Germline loops: CDR1 LNHDA, CDR2 SQIVND (reference sequence). The CDR3 loop is CASADSSYNEQFF. The CDR3 region has the DNA TGTGCCAGCGCTGACAGTTCCTACAATGAGCAGTTCTTC.

The V gene is TRBV28, the J gene TRBJ1-1, with D possibly being TRBD1 (6 bases). The V gene's germline CDR1 is MDHEN and CDR2 SYDVKM. Trimming left V 7 bases short and J 0 bases short, with 12 bases between. CDR3 length: 14 amino acids. The CDR3 DNA follows: TGTGCCAGCACCCCGGGGGGCATGAACACTGAAGCTTTCTTT. This codes for CASTPGGMNTEAFF.

This clone was observed a single time. The rearrangement links TRBV25-1 to TRBJ1-5; no reliable D call. The ends were cut back, 1 base at V and 7 bases at J, with 8 bases in the middle. Germline-derived CDR1 and CDR2 are MGHDK and SYGVNS. The CDR3 is made up of 13 amino acids. The CDR3 coding sequence is TGTGCCAGCAGTGAATTGGGGAGGCAGCCCCAGCATTTT. Its protein is CASSELGRQPQHF. The full variable domain, rest sourced from reference TRBV25-1 and TRBJ1-5, is EADIYQTPRYLVIGTGKKITLECSQTMGHDKMYWYQQDPGMELHLIHYSYGVNSTEKGDLSSESTVSRIRTEHFPLTLESARPSHTSQYLCASSELGRQPQHFGDGTRLSIL.

Here the CDR3 DNA reads TGTGCCAGGCGCAGGGGCTACGAGCAGTACTTC. Translated, it gives CARRRGYEQYF. The V gene is TRBV7-3, the J gene TRBJ2-7; D possibly corresponds to TRBD1 (6 bases). The V and J ends lost 9 bases and 3 bases respectively, with 9 bases between them. Looked up from germline, CDR1 is SGHTA and CDR2 is FQGTGA. CDR3 length equals 11 residues.

This clone was found a few times. This chain links TRBV27 with TRBJ1-5; D unresolved. This CDR3 has 12 residues. V was cut by 6 bases and J by 7 bases, with 10 bases left in between. CDR1 is MNHEY and CDR2 is SMNVEV in the germline V gene (reference sequence). This CDR3 reads CASSSPAQPQHF. The CDR3 DNA reads as TGTGCCAGCAGCTCCCCAGCGCAGCCCCAGCATTTT.

The chain is built from TRBV19 and TRBJ1-3; D may be TRBD1 (5 bases). Germline V gene lookup returns CDR1 LNHDA and CDR2 SQIVND (reference sequence). This CDR3 comprises 15 residues. V was shortened by 3 bases and J by 1 base, with 10 bases between the two germline ends. CDR3: CASSIGALSGNTIYF. CDR3 nucleotide sequence: TGTGCCAGTAGTATTGGGGCGTTATCTGGAAACACCATATATTTT. Drawing the rest from reference TRBV19 and TRBJ1-3, the complete variable domain is DGGITQSPKYLFRKEGQNVTLSCEQNLNHDAMYWYRQDPGQGLRLIYYSQIVNDFQKGDIAEGYSVSREKKESFPLTVTSAQKNPTAFYLCASSIGALSGNTIYFGEGSWLTVV.

As for this clone: The germline gene is not matched at one end of the junction; a read error may be the cause. V is TRBV19 and J is TRBJ2-5, with TRBD2 matching 8 bases. CDR1 LNHDA and CDR2 SQIVND come from the germline V gene (reference sequence). The CDR3 is 16 amino acids. CDR3 residues: CASRTHSGTNQEAQYF. CDR3 bases: TGTGCCAGTAGAACTCATAGCGGGACCAACCAAGAGGCCCAGTACTTC.

This rearrangement joins TRBV11-3 to TRBJ2-5; TRBD1 might be the D (5 bases). CDR1 and CDR2 (germline): SGHNT, YENEEA. V shed 1 base and J shed 5 bases, with 8 bases lying between them. The CDR3 length is 13 residues. CDR3 region: CASSLGPGETQYF. CDR3 nucleotide sequence: TGTGCCAGCAGCTTAGGTCCAGGGGAGACCCAGTACTTC.

This clone was detected a few times. V usage is TRBV6-6 and J usage is TRBJ1-3; D might be TRBD1 (5 bases). V was pared by 3 bases and J by 2 bases, with 11 bases between. Germline V gives CDR1 MNHNY, CDR2 SVGAGI (reference sequence). The CDR3 length is 15 residues. CDR3 amino acids: CASSYGGGTGNTIYF. CDR3 in DNA: TGTGCCAGCAGTTATGGTGGGGGGACTGGAAACACCATATATTTT.

The V call is TRBV9, the J call TRBJ2-7; tentatively, D is TRBD1 (6 bases). CDR3 length: 14 amino acids. Germline CDR1 SGDLS, CDR2 YYNGEE. V was clipped by 4 bases and J by 3 bases, with 14 bases between them. The CDR3 sequence is CASSPEQGYYEQYF. CDR3 bases: TGTGCCAGCAGCCCCGAGCAGGGGTACTACGAGCAGTACTTC.

The V and J genes are TRBV19 and TRBJ1-1, with 10 bases aligning to TRBD1. CDR1 is LNHDA, CDR2 SQIVND, per germline (reference sequence). There are 16 residues in the CDR3. J lost 4 bases, V lost 10 bases, and 15 bases had no gene match. The DNA of the CDR3 is TGTGCCACCCTCTATGCCGGGACAGGGGCGCGCACTGAAGCTTTCTTT. Its protein is CATLYAGTGARTEAFF.

This clone was picked up a small number of times. The gene calls are TRBV11-2 and TRBJ2-1; D is possibly TRBD1 (6 bases). The CDR3 spans 17 residues. Germline V gene sequence: CDR1 SGHAT, CDR2 FQNNGV. The ends were cut back, 4 bases at V and 4 bases at J, with 20 bases in the middle. The CDR3 coding sequence is TGTGCCAGCAGCTCCTTTCGGGACACTAAATATTACAATGAGCAGTTCTTC. Translated, it gives CASSSFRDTKYYNEQFF.

V usage is TRBV19 and J usage is TRBJ2-5; TRBD2 agrees at 8 bases. V gave up 4 bases and J gave up 5 bases; unmatched junction bases: 9. The V gene's germline CDR1 is LNHDA and CDR2 SQIVND (reference sequence). The CDR3 has 15 amino acids. CDR3 loop: CASSSGGNSVETQYF. The CDR3 nucleotides read TGTGCCAGTAGTAGCGGGGGGAATTCGGTGGAGACCCAGTACTTC.

The chain recombines TRBV7-2 with TRBJ2-3; D gene ambiguous. This CDR3 comprises 14 residues. V lost 2 bases, J lost 5 bases, and 11 bases lay in between. From germline, CDR1 is SGHTA and CDR2 FQGNSA. CDR3 sequence: CASSLRLVGDTQYF. The CDR3 DNA is TGTGCCAGCAGCTTACGGCTAGTTGGAGATACGCAGTATTTT.

DNA of the CDR3: TGTGCCAGCAGTGACCAGGGGGCAAATCAGCCCCAGCATTTT. It encodes CASSDQGANQPQHF. The chain carries TRBV6-1 and TRBJ1-5; TRBD1 matches 8 bases. Germline V gene lookup returns CDR1 MNHNS and CDR2 SASEGT. This CDR3 has 14 amino acids. The junction had 2 bases not matched to a gene; V was cut back by 3 bases and J by 4 bases.

This clone showed up just once. V usage is TRBV9 and J usage is TRBJ2-3; maybe TRBD1 (6 bases). The V end lost 4 bases, the J end lost 4 bases, and 16 bases lay between the germline ends. This CDR3 spans 15 amino acids. The germline gives CDR1 SGDLS, CDR2 YYNGEE. CDR3: CASSLDRTYADTQYF. The CDR3 nucleotides are TGTGCCAGCAGCCTTGACAGGACTTATGCAGATACGCAGTATTTT.

This clone has just one count. The gene calls are TRBV5-1 and TRBJ1-4; TRBD1 aligns across 7 bases. V gave up 4 bases and J gave up 5 bases; unmatched junction bases: 2. Germline V gives CDR1 SGHRS, CDR2 YFSETQ. This CDR3 has 13 residues. This CDR3 reads CASSLTGNEKLFF. The CDR3 bases are TGCGCCAGCAGCCTGACAGGGAATGAAAAACTGTTTTTT.

In the case of this clone: Other DNA sequences within the sample encode an identical CDR3. The CDR3 region is CASSVGRNTEAFF. CDR3 in DNA: TGTGCCAGCAGCGTAGGTCGGAACACTGAAGCTTTCTTT. V usage is TRBV9 and J usage is TRBJ1-1, with D hard to call. The germline V and J ends were trimmed by 0 bases and 1 base, with 4 bases remaining between them. CDR1 is SGDLS, CDR2 YYNGEE, per germline. This CDR3 is 13 amino acids long.

The gene calls are TRBV28 and TRBJ1-2; tentatively, D is TRBD1 (6 bases). There are 14 residues in the CDR3. V lost 3 bases and J 3 bases, leaving 11 bases between the germline ends. Per germline, CDR1 MDHEN and CDR2 SYDVKM. CDR3 sequence (DNA): TGTGCCAGCAGTTTCCGGACAGTTTACTATGGCTACACCTTC. It translates to CASSFRTVYYGYTF.

This clone was picked up one time. The J gene is TRBJ2-7, the V gene TRBV29-1, with 8 bases that match TRBD1. CDR3 length equals 12 residues. Germline CDR1 is SQVTM and CDR2 is ANQGSEA. The ends lost 7 bases at V and 4 bases at J; junction bases unmatched: 6. CDR3 amino acids: CSARTGQYEQYF. The DNA for the CDR3 is TGCAGCGCCCGGACAGGGCAGTACGAGCAGTACTTC.